This paragraph covers one T cell receptor (beta chain) sequence. This entry comes from a study of radiotherapy plus CTLA-4 blockade in lung cancer. TCRdb's copy holds only in-frame clones and misses some; the assay was immunoSEQ multiplex PCR. The repertoire holds tens of thousands of clones, with about 80% as singletons. Germline assignment: CDR1 WNHNN and CDR2 SYGVQD (reference sequence). Trimming at V came to 9 bases and at J to 6 bases, leaving 20 bases not matched to a gene. The CDR3 is 17 amino acids. The chain carries TRBV10-1 and TRBJ1-2; 9 positions match TRBD1. The source of this sequence is a human donor with non-small cell lung cancer who had stable disease on radiotherapy plus ipilimumab. The material was peripheral blood, obtained from a patient treated with radiotherapy plus ipilimumab. CDR3 residues: CARPNPVGAGQGDGYTF. The CDR3 DNA sequence: TGCGCCAGGCCTAATCCCGTCGGGGCGGGACAGGGCGATGGCTACACCTTC.